The T cell receptor beta chain under discussion was sequenced for a study of T cells after posttransplantation cyclophosphamide (dated by TCRdb to 2015 to 2016). About the investigation overall: The study tracked T cell repertoire reconstitution by TRB sequencing after myeloablative bone marrow transplantation using posttransplantation cyclophosphamide as GVHD prophylaxis. Public TRB sequences were checked against a database of over 3,500 sequences associated with responses to pathogens, tumor antigens, self-antigens and alloantigens. Antigen receptor sequencing was done on samples from 35 PTCy-treated patients and from roughly 15 related bone marrow donors of those patients. Blood from every one of the approximately 33 PTCy patients who had 1-year posttransplant specimens underwent TRB sequencing. Because TRA and TRB clonality correlated tightly in 10 or so samples, later TCR analyses were limited to TRB. In 3 patients, up to 3 additional blood samples taken between 2 and 5.2 years after transplant also underwent TRB sequencing, as did pretransplant blood from 4 patients.

Overall results and qualifications from the work: Donor-recipient similarity was low at 1-2 months but rose over the first year, and later blood repertoires were often dominated by donor CD8+ memory clones. The TRB repertoires of T cells infiltrating skin or GI tract showed only limited overlap with the TRB repertoires of T cells in blood. Across the approximately 46 patients, TRB clonality was highly associated with recipient CMV seropositivity and CMV reactivation, and diversity with PTCy was similar to that in the CNI/methotrexate controls.

In the paper's terms, the treatment or condition label means: high-dose cyclophosphamide on days +3 and +4 as single-agent GVHD prophylaxis. PTCy patients received busulfan and fludarabine conditioning, a related or unrelated marrow graft, and cyclophosphamide on days +3 and +4. PTCy-treated patients came from a prospective multi-institutional clinical trial. Peripheral blood and bone marrow mononuclear cells were isolated by Ficoll-Hypaque density centrifugation and were cryopreserved. Genomic DNA was the input for TRB sequencing, which was run either with the immunoSEQ assay at survey resolution or with the hsTCRB kit. The authors' pipeline ran thus. The immunoSEQ software handled the initial read processing, while the LymphoSeq R package was used for the repertoire analyses. For each TRB dataset, clonality was calculated as 1 minus normalized Shannon entropy, and the Gini coefficient was computed as well. To infer phenotypes in unsorted samples, TRB sequences from sorted subsets of the recipient or donor were mapped onto unsorted samples from the same recipient. TCRdb holds this immuneACCESS table with in-frame rearrangements only. Some clones are missing; in checked studies, unresolved V genes explain under half, and the rest has no known cause. Clone size and V and J calls were adopted from that table, with D and trimming inferred from the DNA. Present in this sample are 20,000 or so clones, roughly 90% of which were seen just once. The ten largest clones represent 6% to 8% of the sample.

Details on this clone: What antigen it recognizes has not been identified. No base quality information exists; no much larger clone differs at one position.

Trimming leaves V shorter by 4 bases and J shorter by 5 bases, with the junction holding 6 bases beyond the gene matches. From its cysteine to its phenylalanine, the CDR3 spans 16 amino acids. Of the read, only the CDR3 DNA is kept; its 48 bases are in frame from base 1. The germline V gene sets CDR1 to MDHEN and CDR2 to SYDVKM. The sample consisted of PBMCs, taken after allogeneic stem cell transplant with posttransplant cyclophosphamide. Recombination connected TRBV28 to TRBJ2-7, and 15 bases in between align with TRBD2. The sequence was collected from a female patient in her thirties or forties who received an allogeneic stem cell transplant from a related donor, was CMV-positive, and had no GVHD. Some T cells may originate with the graft donor following a transplant. The CDR3 has the sequence CASSWTSGRAFNEQYF. The DNA sequence is TGTGCCAGCAGTTGGACTAGCGGGAGGGCCTTCAACGAGCAGTACTTC.